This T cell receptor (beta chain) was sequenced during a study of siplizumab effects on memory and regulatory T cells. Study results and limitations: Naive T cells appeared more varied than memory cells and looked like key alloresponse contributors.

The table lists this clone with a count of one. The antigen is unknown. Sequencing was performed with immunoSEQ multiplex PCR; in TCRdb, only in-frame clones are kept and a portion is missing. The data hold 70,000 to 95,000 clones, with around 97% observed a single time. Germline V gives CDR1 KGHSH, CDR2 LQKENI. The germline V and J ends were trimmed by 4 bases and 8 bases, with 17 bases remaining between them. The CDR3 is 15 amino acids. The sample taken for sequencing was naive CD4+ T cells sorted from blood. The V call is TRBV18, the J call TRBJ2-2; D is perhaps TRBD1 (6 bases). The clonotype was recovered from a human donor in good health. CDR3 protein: CASSLGQPGPGELFF. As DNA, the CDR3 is TGTGCCAGCTCACTCGGACAGCCCGGACCGGGGGAGCTGTTTTTT.